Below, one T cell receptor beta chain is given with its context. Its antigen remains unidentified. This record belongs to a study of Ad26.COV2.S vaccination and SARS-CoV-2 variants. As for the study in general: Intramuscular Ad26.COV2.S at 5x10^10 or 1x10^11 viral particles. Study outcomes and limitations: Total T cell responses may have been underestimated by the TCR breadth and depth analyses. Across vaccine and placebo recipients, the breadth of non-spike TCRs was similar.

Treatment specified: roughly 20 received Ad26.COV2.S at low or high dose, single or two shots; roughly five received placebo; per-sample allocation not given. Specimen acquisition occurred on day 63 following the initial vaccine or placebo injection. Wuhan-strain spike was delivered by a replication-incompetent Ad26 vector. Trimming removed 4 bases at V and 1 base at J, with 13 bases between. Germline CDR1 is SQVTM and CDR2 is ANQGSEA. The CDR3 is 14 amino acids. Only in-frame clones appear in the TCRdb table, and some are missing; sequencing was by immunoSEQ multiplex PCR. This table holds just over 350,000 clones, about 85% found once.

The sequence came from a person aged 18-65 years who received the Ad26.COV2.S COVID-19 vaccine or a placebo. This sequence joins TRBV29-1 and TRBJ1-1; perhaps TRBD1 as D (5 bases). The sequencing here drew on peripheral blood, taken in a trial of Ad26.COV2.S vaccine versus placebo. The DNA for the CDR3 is TGCAGCGTTGGGGAAGGGACGGCGAACACTGAAGCTTTCTTT. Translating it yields CSVGEGTANTEAFF. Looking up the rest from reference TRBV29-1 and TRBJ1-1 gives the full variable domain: SAVISQKPSRDICQRGTSLTIQCQVDSQVTMMFWYRQQPGQSLTLIATANQGSEATYESGFVIDKFPISRPNLTFSTLTVSNMSPEDSSIYLCSVGEGTANTEAFFGQGTRLTVV.